This TCR beta chain is drawn from a study of cytomegalovirus exposure and HLA in healthy donors. General study results and limits: Other equally common chains were less clonally expanded than HLA-associated TCR beta chains, a later analysis showed. CMV antigen specificity was confirmed in vitro for a few CMV-associated chains.

There are 11 residues in the CDR3. CDR1 and CDR2 from the germline V gene are SQVTM and ANQGSEA. Trimming took 8 bases from V and 4 from J, leaving 11 bases between them. This clone was picked up a small number of times. The antigen is not known. Primers included in the PCR were 60 Vbeta and 13 Jbeta primers. Measured with immunoSEQ multiplex PCR; TCRdb has only the in-frame clones, and not every one. The sample comprises about 90,000 clones, about two thirds of which are singletons, and more than 13% rests with the top ten. Sequencing was performed on PBMCs. The origin of this receptor is a woman aged 50 to 60 in good health and CMV-seropositive. The rearrangement joins TRBV29-1 to TRBJ2-5; D is unresolved. CDR3 protein: CSLRSPETQYF. CDR3 sequence (DNA): TGCAGCCTCCGGTCCCCAGAGACCCAGTACTTC. Based on the CDR3 plus reference TRBV29-1 and TRBJ2-5, the full variable domain is SAVISQKPSRDICQRGTSLTIQCQVDSQVTMMFWYRQQPGQSLTLIATANQGSEATYESGFVIDKFPISRPNLTFSTLTVSNMSPEDSSIYLCSLRSPETQYFGPGTRLLVL.